The sequence of this T cell receptor (beta chain) was determined in a study of blood T cell repertoires in COVID-19 (dated by TCRdb to 2019 to 2021). About the full investigation: Samples from collaborators originated in the United States, Italy and Spain and spanned both the acute and convalescent phases of COVID-19. The material from the prospective study consisted of cDNA or gDNA derived from T cells, B-cell-depleted T cells, or PBMCs. Subjects who had been exposed to COVID-19, were actively infected with it, or had recovered from it provided the deeply sampled blood TCRbeta repertoires that made up the dataset. The repertoires were released in a freely available public database meant as a resource for research on the immune response to SARS-CoV-2. The samples were drawn from two sources: the first 160 participants of the ongoing ImmuneRACE study, and 1,200 or so subjects contributed by 6 global collaborators. A de-identified subject ID, COVID-19 status, age in years and sex were almost always included in the sample metadata. HLA class I and class II types, where available, came from metadata supplied by the sample provider rather than from assay-based typing.

Notes on this clone: The clone's antigen remains unknown. No much larger clone is present one base from it, and per-base qualities are unavailable.

The germline V gene yields SGHTA for CDR1 and FQGNSA for CDR2. Trimming costs V 2 bases and J 0 bases, and their ends lie 7 bases apart. There are 14 amino acids in the CDR3, from cysteine to phenylalanine inclusive. The read is trimmed to its CDR3 DNA, 42 bases read in frame from base 1. TCRbeta CDR3 regions were amplified from genomic DNA using the immunoSEQ Assay, a bias-controlled multiplex PCR. Processing in the source paper ran as follows. Within the assay, amplification of reference gene primers was used to estimate how many nucleated cells each sample contained. To quantify the absolute abundance of each unique TCRbeta CDR3 rearrangement, sequence reads were collapsed and filtered. For each sample, productive Simpson clonality was calculated as the square root of Simpson's diversity index over productive rearrangements. Here the immuneACCESS table is served through TCRdb, limited to in-frame sequences with V and J called. Missing clones are a known gap in these copies; in checked studies unresolved V genes cover under half, and the rest lacks a known reason. V and J calls and clone size are given by that table; D and trimming were obtained from the DNA. The sample profile shows 250,000 or so clones; around 89% of them were found once. Approximately 2.5% of the sample goes to the ten largest clones.

In Seattle, one collaborating source enrolled patients while the infection was active and tracked those patients longitudinally over the course of disease. Each collaborating institution followed its own protocols to collect whole blood in K2EDTA tubes. For TCRbeta analysis, collaborators shipped samples in one of three forms: frozen whole blood, isolated PBMCs, or DNA extracted from either of those sample types. Beyond this particular receptor, the publication reports: How much clinical and demographic metadata was included differed by source and by participant, and the metadata was provided uncurated.

Sequencing was done on a sample of peripheral blood. The TCR comes from a man aged 25 to 40 with COVID-19, enrolled during active disease. The chain is assembled from TRBV7-2 and TRBJ1-1, with no confident D gene call. The CDR3 protein sequence reads: CASSLNSLNTEAFF. The sequence in DNA is TGTGCCAGCAGCTTAAACAGTTTGAACACTGAAGCTTTCTTT.